Listed below are T cell receptor beta chains from one sample, sequenced in a study of memory CD4+ T cells and cytomegalovirus serostatus. Libraries were prepared by immunoSEQ multiplex PCR; TCRdb keeps only in-frame clonotypes and omits some of them. This sample has fewer than 75,000 clones, with around 85% found just once. Sequenced sample: memory CD4+ T cells from blood. These receptors were taken from an adult in good health and CMV-seronegative. Each CDR3 is given with its conserved first and last residue. Each record gives: J gene, V gene, clone size, D gene, CDR3 DNA, CDR3 protein. The D gene is left open where the match is weak. Clone size appears in some rows only: once, few, many, or a class for an expanded clone.

TRBJ1-1,TRBV10-3,NA,TRBD1,TGTGCCATCCGGGACAGGGACGTGATGAACACTGAAGCTTTCTTT,CAIRDRDVMNTEAFF
TRBJ1-5,TRBV5-1,NA,TRBD1,TGCGCCAGCAGCTTGACGGGACAGAATCAGCCCCAGCATTTT,CASSLTGQNQPQHF
TRBJ2-2,TRBV29-1,NA,TRBD2,TGCAGCGTTGGGACCGTAACTAGCGGGAGGGGGGAGCTGTTTTTT,CSVGTVTSGRGELFF
TRBJ2-7,TRBV27,NA,NA,TGTGCCAGCAGTTTATCCAGTAGGACCTACGAGCAGTACTTC,CASSLSSRTYEQYF
TRBJ2-3,TRBV5-1,NA,NA,TGCGCCAGCAGCCCTCCGACTGGTACAGATACGCAGTATTTT,CASSPPTGTDTQYF
TRBJ2-3,TRBV27,NA,NA,TGTGCCAGCAGTTTATATGACCTGACTAGCACAGATACGCAGTATTTT,CASSLYDLTSTDTQYF
TRBJ2-1,TRBV7-2,NA,NA,TGTGCCAGCAGCCGAACACCTAGCTCCTACAATGAGCAGTTCTTC,CASSRTPSSYNEQFF
TRBJ2-3,TRBV7-2,NA,NA,TGTGCCAGCAGCCCCCAAGCGAGAAGCACAGATACGCAGTATTTT,CASSPQARSTDTQYF
TRBJ2-7,TRBV27,NA,NA,TGTGCCAGCAGTAACCAGGGATACGAGCAGTACTTC,CASSNQGYEQYF
TRBJ2-1,TRBV5-4,few,TRBD2,TGTGCCAGCAGCTTGGGCCAGCGGGGGGGCTACAATGAGCAGTTCTTC,CASSLGQRGGYNEQFF
TRBJ1-5,TRBV7-2,NA,TRBD1,TGTGCCAGCAGCCTCTCGGACAGGGGGCGGTTGGACAATCAGCCCCAGCATTTT,CASSLSDRGRLDNQPQHF
TRBJ2-3,TRBV10-3,NA,NA,TGTGCCATCAGCAGGGATACAGATACGCAGTATTTT,CAISRDTDTQYF